The rows below give T cell receptor beta chains drawn from one sample of a study of T cell repertoires in cytomegalovirus infection. Via MiXCR, TCRdb re-called the reads, giving one row per CDR3 protein. The data show around 800,000 distinct CDR3 sequences, approximately 32% seen once. No antigen is known for these receptors. Source: cultured CD8+ T cells from PBMCs, taken from culture after CMV antigen stimulation. The receptor set was obtained from a human donor in good health (CMV status not recorded). Some clones in this sample may be carry-over from other donors' samples. Each CDR3 is given with its conserved first and last residue. Each record gives: D gene, J gene, V gene, clone size, CDR3 protein, CDR3 DNA. The D gene is left open where the match is weak. Size is omitted from some rows. Given values are once, few, many or a class for expanded clones.

d_gene: NA; j_gene: TRBJ1-2; v_gene: TRBV12-3/TRBV12-4; abundance: once; CDR3aa: CASSDGPVGYGYTF; CDR3nt: TGTGCCAGCAGTGACGGACCCGTCGGCTATGGCTACACCTTC
d_gene: NA; j_gene: TRBJ2-4; v_gene: TRBV7-9; abundance: NA; CDR3aa: CASRETGGLKNIQYF; CDR3nt: TGTGCCAGCAGAGAGACGGGGGGCCTCAAAAACATTCAGTACTTC
d_gene: TRBD1; j_gene: TRBJ2-7; v_gene: TRBV7-9; abundance: few; CDR3aa: CASSSPPGQGHEQYF; CDR3nt: TGTGCCAGCAGCTCCCCCCCGGGACAGGGGCACGAGCAGTACTTC
d_gene: TRBD2; j_gene: TRBJ2-1; v_gene: TRBV6-1; abundance: NA; CDR3aa: CASRIYGTRDYEQFF; CDR3nt: TGTGCCAGCAGAATCTACGGGACTAGGGACTACGAGCAGTTCTTC
d_gene: NA; j_gene: TRBJ1-2; v_gene: TRBV25-1; abundance: NA; CDR3aa: CALWDGGYTF; CDR3nt: TGTGCCCTGTGGGACGGAGGCTACACCTTC
d_gene: NA; j_gene: TRBJ2-7; v_gene: TRBV12-3/TRBV12-4; abundance: many; CDR3aa: CASSFVVRTAYEQYF; CDR3nt: TGTGCCAGCAGTTTCGTAGTAAGAACAGCCTACGAGCAGTACTTC
d_gene: TRBD1; j_gene: TRBJ1-5; v_gene: TRBV6-2/TRBV6-3; abundance: few; CDR3aa: CASSYSGQQNQPQHF; CDR3nt: TGTGCCAGCAGTTACTCGGGACAGCAAAATCAGCCCCAGCATTTT
d_gene: NA; j_gene: TRBJ2-1; v_gene: TRBV5-4; abundance: NA; CDR3aa: CASSPGRGPGNEQFF; CDR3nt: TGTGCCAGCAGCCCCGGGAGGGGGCCGGGGAATGAGCAGTTCTTC
d_gene: NA; j_gene: TRBJ1-5; v_gene: TRBV6-2/TRBV6-3; abundance: NA; CDR3aa: CASTTRGAVNQPQHF; CDR3nt: TGTGCCAGCACCACGAGGGGGGCGGTCAATCAGCCCCAGCATTTT
d_gene: NA; j_gene: TRBJ2-7; v_gene: TRBV7-2; abundance: NA; CDR3aa: CASSLWDTSYEQYF; CDR3nt: TGTGCCAGCAGCCTTTGGGACACCTCCTACGAGCAGTACTTC
d_gene: NA; j_gene: TRBJ2-3; v_gene: TRBV4-3; abundance: NA; CDR3aa: CASSQAPGHTDTQYF; CDR3nt: TGCGCCAGCAGCCAAGCCCCTGGGCACACAGATACGCAGTATTTT
d_gene: TRBD1; j_gene: TRBJ2-5; v_gene: TRBV10-3; abundance: NA; CDR3aa: CAIRPGQGEETQYF; CDR3nt: TGTGCCATCAGACCGGGACAGGGGGAAGAGACCCAGTACTTC
d_gene: TRBD1; j_gene: TRBJ2-1; v_gene: TRBV6-1; abundance: NA; CDR3aa: CASSEALGQGAVKGNEQFF; CDR3nt: TGTGCCAGCAGTGAAGCGCTAGGACAGGGGGCAGTCAAAGGCAATGAGCAGTTCTTC
d_gene: TRBD1; j_gene: TRBJ1-5; v_gene: TRBV7-6; abundance: NA; CDR3aa: CVSSLNRGRNQPQHF; CDR3nt: TGTGTCAGCAGCCTCAACAGGGGACGAAATCAGCCCCAGCATTTT
d_gene: NA; j_gene: TRBJ2-2; v_gene: TRBV19; abundance: NA; CDR3aa: CVTVVGEGAGELFF; CDR3nt: TGTGTAACAGTTGTGGGAGAAGGCGCCGGGGAGCTGTTTTTT
d_gene: NA; j_gene: TRBJ1-6; v_gene: TRBV5-6; abundance: NA; CDR3aa: CASSETGGNNSPLHF; CDR3nt: TGTGCCAGCAGCGAAACTGGAGGAAATAATTCACCCCTCCACTTT
d_gene: NA; j_gene: TRBJ2-7; v_gene: TRBV28; abundance: many; CDR3aa: CASSLWDEQYF; CDR3nt: TGTGCCAGCAGTTTATGGGACGAGCAGTACTTC
d_gene: NA; j_gene: TRBJ2-7; v_gene: TRBV6-5; abundance: NA; CDR3aa: CASSYSTTVPYEQYF; CDR3nt: TGTGCCAGCAGTTACTCGACCACAGTTCCCTACGAGCAGTACTTC
d_gene: TRBD1; j_gene: TRBJ1-4; v_gene: TRBV7-9; abundance: few; CDR3aa: CASSLGQKRRNNEKLFF; CDR3nt: TGTGCCAGCAGCCTGGGACAGAAACGAAGAAATAATGAAAAACTGTTTTTT
d_gene: NA; j_gene: TRBJ1-1; v_gene: TRBV11-2; abundance: NA; CDR3aa: CASSTAFKLNTEAFF; CDR3nt: TGTGCCAGCAGCACCGCCTTTAAACTGAACACTGAAGCTTTCTTT
d_gene: NA; j_gene: TRBJ1-3; v_gene: TRBV10-3; abundance: few; CDR3aa: CAIRTGTSGNTIYF; CDR3nt: TGTGCCATCAGGACGGGGACTAGTGGAAACACCATATATTTT
d_gene: NA; j_gene: TRBJ1-4; v_gene: TRBV5-3; abundance: NA; CDR3aa: CARSLRPVAFERLFF; CDR3nt: TGTGCCAGAAGCTTGAGGCCGGTAGCTTTTGAAAGACTGTTTTTT
d_gene: NA; j_gene: TRBJ1-5; v_gene: TRBV19; abundance: NA; CDR3aa: CASGDGGGSQPQHF; CDR3nt: TGTGCCAGTGGAGACGGCGGGGGGTCTCAGCCCCAGCATTTT
d_gene: TRBD2; j_gene: TRBJ2-3; v_gene: TRBV27; abundance: NA; CDR3aa: CASSFLSGYTDTQYF; CDR3nt: TGTGCCAGCAGTTTTCTTAGCGGGTACACAGATACGCAGTATTTT
d_gene: NA; j_gene: TRBJ2-2; v_gene: TRBV19; abundance: NA; CDR3aa: CASSIGGQSTGELFF; CDR3nt: TGTGCCAGTAGTATAGGTGGACAGTCCACCGGGGAGCTGTTTTTT
d_gene: NA; j_gene: TRBJ1-2; v_gene: TRBV27; abundance: NA; CDR3aa: CASTPESTGVWTSGYTF; CDR3nt: TGTGCCAGCACCCCAGAGTCTACGGGGGTTTGGACGAGTGGCTACACCTTC
d_gene: NA; j_gene: TRBJ2-5; v_gene: TRBV11-3; abundance: NA; CDR3aa: CASSPRREGMGKETQYF; CDR3nt: TGTGCCAGCAGCCCCCGGCGAGAAGGCATGGGTAAAGAGACCCAGTACTTC
d_gene: TRBD1; j_gene: TRBJ1-6; v_gene: TRBV28; abundance: few; CDR3aa: CASSPDRANSPLHF; CDR3nt: TGTGCCAGCAGTCCGGACAGGGCAAACTCACCCCTCCACTTT
d_gene: TRBD2; j_gene: TRBJ2-5; v_gene: TRBV3-1; abundance: NA; CDR3aa: CASSLSGGTGSETQYF; CDR3nt: TGTGCCAGCAGCCTTAGCGGGGGCACCGGGTCGGAGACCCAGTACTTC
d_gene: NA; j_gene: TRBJ2-5; v_gene: TRBV7-9; abundance: few; CDR3aa: CASSSRQKETQYF; CDR3nt: TGTGCCAGCAGCTCAAGACAGAAAGAGACCCAGTACTTC
d_gene: TRBD1; j_gene: TRBJ1-6; v_gene: TRBV27; abundance: NA; CDR3aa: CASSSGQESSYNSPLHF; CDR3nt: TGTGCCAGCAGTTCGGGACAGGAGAGCTCCTATAATTCACCCCTCCACTTT
d_gene: TRBD1; j_gene: TRBJ1-2; v_gene: TRBV5-1; abundance: NA; CDR3aa: CASSWDRGESISGYTF; CDR3nt: TGCGCCAGCAGCTGGGACAGGGGAGAAAGCATATCTGGCTACACCTTC
d_gene: TRBD1; j_gene: TRBJ1-1; v_gene: TRBV12-3/TRBV12-4; abundance: few; CDR3aa: CASSFLIPPGGSEDTEAFF; CDR3nt: TGTGCCAGCAGTTTCTTAATTCCGCCAGGGGGGAGTGAAGACACTGAAGCTTTCTTT
d_gene: TRBD2; j_gene: TRBJ2-1; v_gene: TRBV7-9; abundance: few; CDR3aa: CASSAPSGSSYNEQFF; CDR3nt: TGTGCCAGCAGCGCCCCTAGCGGGAGCTCCTACAATGAGCAGTTCTTC
d_gene: TRBD2; j_gene: TRBJ2-3; v_gene: TRBV7-9; abundance: few; CDR3aa: CASSWLAGGSTDTQYF; CDR3nt: TGTGCCAGCAGCTGGCTAGCGGGGGGGTCCACAGATACGCAGTATTTT
d_gene: TRBD1; j_gene: TRBJ2-1; v_gene: TRBV20-1; abundance: NA; CDR3aa: CSAPGQNNEQFF; CDR3nt: TGCAGTGCTCCGGGACAGAACAATGAGCAGTTCTTC
d_gene: NA; j_gene: TRBJ2-5; v_gene: TRBV5-1; abundance: NA; CDR3aa: CASSLRDIETQYF; CDR3nt: TGCGCCAGCAGCTTGCGGGACATAGAGACCCAGTACTTC
d_gene: NA; j_gene: TRBJ1-6; v_gene: TRBV4-1; abundance: NA; CDR3aa: CASSQSQGPLGSPLHF; CDR3nt: TGCGCCAGCAGCCAGTCCCAGGGCCCTTTAGGTTCACCCCTCCACTTT
d_gene: TRBD2; j_gene: TRBJ2-4; v_gene: TRBV12-3/TRBV12-4; abundance: many; CDR3aa: CASTGLAGGTQNIQYF; CDR3nt: TGTGCCAGCACCGGACTAGCGGGGGGGACCCAAAACATTCAGTACTTC
d_gene: NA; j_gene: TRBJ2-1; v_gene: TRBV7-3; abundance: NA; CDR3aa: CASSPSASPPNEQFF; CDR3nt: TGTGCCAGCAGCCCAAGTGCTTCCCCCCCCAATGAGCAGTTCTTC
d_gene: NA; j_gene: TRBJ1-2; v_gene: TRBV7-9; abundance: few; CDR3aa: CASGTRNYGYTF; CDR3nt: TGTGCCAGCGGGACACGCAACTATGGCTACACCTTC
d_gene: NA; j_gene: TRBJ2-2; v_gene: TRBV20-1; abundance: once; CDR3aa: CSARDRGRGNTGELFF; CDR3nt: TGCAGTGCTAGAGATCGAGGAAGGGGGAACACCGGGGAGCTGTTTTTT
d_gene: NA; j_gene: TRBJ2-7; v_gene: TRBV4-2; abundance: NA; CDR3aa: CASSQEGRLDSHEQYF; CDR3nt: TGTGCCAGCAGCCAAGAAGGCCGTCTAGATTCCCACGAGCAGTACTTC